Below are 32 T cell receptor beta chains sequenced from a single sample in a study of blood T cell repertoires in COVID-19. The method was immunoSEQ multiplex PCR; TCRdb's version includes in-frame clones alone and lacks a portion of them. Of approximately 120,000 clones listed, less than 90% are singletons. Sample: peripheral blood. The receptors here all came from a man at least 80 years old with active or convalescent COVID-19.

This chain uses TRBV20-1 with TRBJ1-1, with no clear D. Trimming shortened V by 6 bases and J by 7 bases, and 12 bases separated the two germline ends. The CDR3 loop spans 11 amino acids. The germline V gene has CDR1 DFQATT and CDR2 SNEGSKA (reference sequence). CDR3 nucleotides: TGCAGTGCCTTCCTCCTCAGTGAAGCTTTCTTT. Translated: CSAFLLSEAFF.

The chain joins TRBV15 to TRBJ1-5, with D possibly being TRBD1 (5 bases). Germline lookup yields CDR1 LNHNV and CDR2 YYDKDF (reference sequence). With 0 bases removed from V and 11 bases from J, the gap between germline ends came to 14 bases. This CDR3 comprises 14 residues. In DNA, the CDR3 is TGTGCCACCAGCAGAGAGATCAGGGACTCCTCCCAGCATTTT. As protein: CATSREIRDSSQHF.

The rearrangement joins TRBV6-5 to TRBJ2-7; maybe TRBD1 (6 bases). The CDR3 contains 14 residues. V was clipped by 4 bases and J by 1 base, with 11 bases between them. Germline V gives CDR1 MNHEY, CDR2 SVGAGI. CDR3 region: CASSLYTGSYEQYF. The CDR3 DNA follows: TGTGCCAGCAGTTTGTATACAGGGTCCTACGAGCAGTACTTC.

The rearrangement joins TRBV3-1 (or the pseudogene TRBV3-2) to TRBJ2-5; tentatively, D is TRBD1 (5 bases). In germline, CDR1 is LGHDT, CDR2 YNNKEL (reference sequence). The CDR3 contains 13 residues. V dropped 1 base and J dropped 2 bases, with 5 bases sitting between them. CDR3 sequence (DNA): TGTGCCAGCAGCCAAGCAGGGCAAGAGACCCAGTACTTC. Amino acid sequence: CASSQAGQETQYF.

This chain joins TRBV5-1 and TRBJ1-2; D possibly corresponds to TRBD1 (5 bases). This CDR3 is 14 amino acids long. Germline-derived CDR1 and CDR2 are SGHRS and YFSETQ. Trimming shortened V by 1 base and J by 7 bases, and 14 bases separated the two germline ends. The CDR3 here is CASSLSQGGAGYTF. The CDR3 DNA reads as TGCGCCAGCAGCTTGAGTCAAGGAGGGGCTGGCTACACCTTC.

CDR3 sequence (DNA): TGTGCCAGTAGTATAACCGGGACAGGGAGAAGGAACCTCCACTTT. Protein sequence: CASSITGTGRRNLHF. The V and J genes are TRBV19 and TRBJ1-6, with 9 bases fitting TRBD1. The ends lost 2 bases at V and 15 bases at J; junction bases unmatched: 11. Germline V gene lookup returns CDR1 LNHDA and CDR2 SQIVND (reference sequence). This CDR3 has 15 residues.

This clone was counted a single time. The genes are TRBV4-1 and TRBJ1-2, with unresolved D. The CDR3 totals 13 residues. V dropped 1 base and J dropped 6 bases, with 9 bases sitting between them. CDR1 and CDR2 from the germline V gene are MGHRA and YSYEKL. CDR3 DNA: TGCGCCAGCAGCCAAGGGAGAGAGCATGGCTACACCTTC. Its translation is CASSQGREHGYTF.

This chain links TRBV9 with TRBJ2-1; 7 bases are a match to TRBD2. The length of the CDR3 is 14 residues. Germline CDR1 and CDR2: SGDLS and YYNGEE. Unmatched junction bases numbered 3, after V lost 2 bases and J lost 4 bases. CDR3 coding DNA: TGTGCCAGCAGCGTGGCTAGCGGTTACAATGAGCAGTTCTTC. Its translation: CASSVASGYNEQFF.

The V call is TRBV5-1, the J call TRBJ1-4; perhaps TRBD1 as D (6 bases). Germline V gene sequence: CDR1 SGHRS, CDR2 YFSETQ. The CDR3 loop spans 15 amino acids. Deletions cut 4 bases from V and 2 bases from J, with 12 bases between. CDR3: CASSPGRGTNEKLFF. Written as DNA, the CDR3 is TGCGCCAGCAGCCCAGGGAGGGGGACTAATGAAAAACTGTTTTTT.

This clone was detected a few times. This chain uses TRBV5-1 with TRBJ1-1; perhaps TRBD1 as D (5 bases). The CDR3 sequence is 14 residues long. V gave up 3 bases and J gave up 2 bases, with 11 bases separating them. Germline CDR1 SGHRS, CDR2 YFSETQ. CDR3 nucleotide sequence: TGCGCCAGCAGCTGGGGCAGGAGAAACACTGAAGCTTTCTTT. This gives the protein CASSWGRRNTEAFF.

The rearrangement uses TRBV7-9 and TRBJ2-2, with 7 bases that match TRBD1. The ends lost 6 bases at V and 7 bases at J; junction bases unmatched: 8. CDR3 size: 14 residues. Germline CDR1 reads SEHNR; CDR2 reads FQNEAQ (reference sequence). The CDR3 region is CASSQTGLFGELFF. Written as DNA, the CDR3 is TGTGCCAGCAGTCAGACAGGGTTATTCGGGGAGCTGTTTTTT.

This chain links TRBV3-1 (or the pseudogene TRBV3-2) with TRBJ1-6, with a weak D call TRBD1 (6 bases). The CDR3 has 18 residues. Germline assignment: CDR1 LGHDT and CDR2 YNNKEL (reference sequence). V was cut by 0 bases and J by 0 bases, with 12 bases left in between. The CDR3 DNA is TGTGCCAGCAGCCAAGAGTCCAGGGGAGTCTCCTATAATTCACCCCTCCACTTT. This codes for CASSQESRGVSYNSPLHF.

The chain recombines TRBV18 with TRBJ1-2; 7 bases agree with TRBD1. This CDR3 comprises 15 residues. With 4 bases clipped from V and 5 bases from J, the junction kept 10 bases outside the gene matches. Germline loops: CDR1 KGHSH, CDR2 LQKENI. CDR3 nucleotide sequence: TGTGCCAGCTCACAGGCGAATCGACAGGGTTATGGCTACACCTTC. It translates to CASSQANRQGYGYTF.

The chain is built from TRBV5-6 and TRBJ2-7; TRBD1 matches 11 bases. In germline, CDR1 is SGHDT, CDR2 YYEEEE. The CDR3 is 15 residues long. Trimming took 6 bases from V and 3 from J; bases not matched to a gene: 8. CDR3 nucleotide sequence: TGTGCCAGCACCGCGGACAGGGGGCGAAGCTACGAGCAGTACTTC. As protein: CASTADRGRSYEQYF.

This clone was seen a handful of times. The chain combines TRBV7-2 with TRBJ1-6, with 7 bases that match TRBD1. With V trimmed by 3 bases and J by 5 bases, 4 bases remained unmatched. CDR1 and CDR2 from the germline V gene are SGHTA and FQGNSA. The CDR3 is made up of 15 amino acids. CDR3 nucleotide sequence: TGTGCCAGCAGCTTCGAGACAGGGCATAATTCACCCCTCCACTTT. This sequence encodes CASSFETGHNSPLHF. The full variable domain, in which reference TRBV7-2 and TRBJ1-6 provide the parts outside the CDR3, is GAGVSQSPSNKVTEKGKDVELRCDPISGHTALYWYRQSLGQGLEFLIYFQGNSAPDKSGLPSDRFSAERTGGSVSTLTIQRTQQEDSAVYLCASSFETGHNSPLHFGNGTRLTVT.

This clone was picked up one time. CDR3 DNA: TGTGCCAGCAGCCAAGGGTTTGCGGAAAACTATGGCTACACCTTC. Its translation is CASSQGFAENYGYTF. The gene calls are TRBV4-2 and TRBJ1-2, with D uncertain. This CDR3 contains 15 residues. Trimming pared 1 base from V and 2 bases from J, leaving 11 bases between. Germline CDR1 reads LGHNA; CDR2 reads YNFKEQ.

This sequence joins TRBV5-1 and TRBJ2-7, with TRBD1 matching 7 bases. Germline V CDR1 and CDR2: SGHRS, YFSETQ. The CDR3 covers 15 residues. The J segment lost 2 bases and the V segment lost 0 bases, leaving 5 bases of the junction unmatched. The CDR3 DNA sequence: TGCGCCAGCAGCTTGGCAGGGGGACAGACCTACGAGCAGTACTTC. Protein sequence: CASSLAGGQTYEQYF.

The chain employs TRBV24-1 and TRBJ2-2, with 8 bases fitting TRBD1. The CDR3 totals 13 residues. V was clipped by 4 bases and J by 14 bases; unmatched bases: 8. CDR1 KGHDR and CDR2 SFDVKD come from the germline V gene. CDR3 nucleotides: TGTGCCACCAGTGAAGGTACAGCAGGGGGCCTGTTTTTT. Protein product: CATSEGTAGGLFF.

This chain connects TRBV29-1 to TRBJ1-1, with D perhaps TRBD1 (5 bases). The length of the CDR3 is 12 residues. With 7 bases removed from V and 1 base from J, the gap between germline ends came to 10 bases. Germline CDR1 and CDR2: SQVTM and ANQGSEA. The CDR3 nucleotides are TGCAGCGGTGTCAGGGAGAACACTGAAGCTTTCTTT. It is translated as CSGVRENTEAFF.

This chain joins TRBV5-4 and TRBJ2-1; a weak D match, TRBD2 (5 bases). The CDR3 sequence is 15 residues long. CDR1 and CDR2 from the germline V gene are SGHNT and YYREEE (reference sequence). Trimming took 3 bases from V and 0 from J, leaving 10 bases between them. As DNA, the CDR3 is TGTGCCAGCAGCTCAGGACTGGGCTCCTACAATGAGCAGTTCTTC. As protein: CASSSGLGSYNEQFF.

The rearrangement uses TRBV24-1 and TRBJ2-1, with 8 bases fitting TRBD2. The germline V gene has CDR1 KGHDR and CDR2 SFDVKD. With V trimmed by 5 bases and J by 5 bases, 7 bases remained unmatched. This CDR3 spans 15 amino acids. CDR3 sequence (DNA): TGTGCCACCAGTGTATTCGGGAGGGGCCACAATGAGCAGTTCTTC. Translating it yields CATSVFGRGHNEQFF.

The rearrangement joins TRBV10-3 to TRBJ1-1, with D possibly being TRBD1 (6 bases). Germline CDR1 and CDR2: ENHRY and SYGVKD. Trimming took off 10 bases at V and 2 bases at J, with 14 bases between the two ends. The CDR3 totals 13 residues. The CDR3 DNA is TGTGCCACCCGGACAGACGTTAACACTGAAGCTTTCTTT. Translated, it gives CATRTDVNTEAFF.

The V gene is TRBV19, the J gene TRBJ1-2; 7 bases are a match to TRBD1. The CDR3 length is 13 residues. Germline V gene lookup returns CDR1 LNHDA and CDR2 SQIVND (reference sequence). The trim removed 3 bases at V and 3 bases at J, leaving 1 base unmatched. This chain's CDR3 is CASSIDRDYGYTF. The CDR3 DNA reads TGTGCCAGTAGTATCGACAGGGACTATGGCTACACCTTC.

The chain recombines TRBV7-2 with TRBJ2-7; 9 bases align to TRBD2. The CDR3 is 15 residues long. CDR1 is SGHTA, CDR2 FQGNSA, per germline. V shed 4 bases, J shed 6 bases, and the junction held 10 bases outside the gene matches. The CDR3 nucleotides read TGTGCCAGCAGCTCCGGGGGCGGGAGGGCCGCCGAGCAGTACTTC. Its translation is CASSSGGGRAAEQYF.

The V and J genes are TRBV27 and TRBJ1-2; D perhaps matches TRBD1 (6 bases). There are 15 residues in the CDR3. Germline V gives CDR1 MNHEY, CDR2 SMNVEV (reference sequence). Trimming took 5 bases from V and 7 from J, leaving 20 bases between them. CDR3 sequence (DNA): TGTGCCAGCAGTCCCATCACCACAGGGTCGCGTGGCTACACCTTC. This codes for CASSPITTGSRGYTF.

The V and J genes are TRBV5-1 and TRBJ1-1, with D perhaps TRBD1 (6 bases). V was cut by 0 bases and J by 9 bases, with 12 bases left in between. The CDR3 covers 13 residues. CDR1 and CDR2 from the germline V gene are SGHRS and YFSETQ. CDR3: CASSLAWDTQAFF. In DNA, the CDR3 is TGCGCCAGCAGCTTGGCCTGGGACACCCAAGCTTTCTTT.

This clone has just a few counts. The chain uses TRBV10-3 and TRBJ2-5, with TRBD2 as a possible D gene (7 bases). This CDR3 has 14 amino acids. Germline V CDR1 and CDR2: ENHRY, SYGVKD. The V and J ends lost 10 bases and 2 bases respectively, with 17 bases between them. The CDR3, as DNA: TGTGCCACCATCGGAGGGGGGGGGCAAGAGACCCAGTACTTC. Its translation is CATIGGGGQETQYF.

CDR3 nucleotides: TGTGCCAGCAGCTTAGCCCCTAGCGGCACACAGTACTTC. Translating it yields CASSLAPSGTQYF. The genes are TRBV7-2 and TRBJ2-7; 7 nucleotides align to TRBD2. The germline CDR1 and CDR2 sequences are SGHTA and FQGNSA. V shed 0 bases and J 10 bases; nucleotides not matched to a gene: 6. There are 13 residues in the CDR3. Variable domain in full (rest from reference TRBV7-2 and TRBJ2-7): GAGVSQSPSNKVTEKGKDVELRCDPISGHTALYWYRQSLGQGLEFLIYFQGNSAPDKSGLPSDRFSAERTGGSVSTLTIQRTQQEDSAVYLCASSLAPSGTQYFGPGTRLTVT.

The CDR3 DNA reads TGTGCCAGCAGAGGACAGAACACTGAAGCTTTCTTT. Amino acid sequence: CASRGQNTEAFF. This rearrangement joins TRBV27 to TRBJ1-1; possible D gene TRBD1, 5 bases. Germline lookup yields CDR1 MNHEY and CDR2 SMNVEV (reference sequence). CDR3 size: 12 residues. The ends were cut back, 6 bases at V and 1 base at J, with 6 bases in the middle.

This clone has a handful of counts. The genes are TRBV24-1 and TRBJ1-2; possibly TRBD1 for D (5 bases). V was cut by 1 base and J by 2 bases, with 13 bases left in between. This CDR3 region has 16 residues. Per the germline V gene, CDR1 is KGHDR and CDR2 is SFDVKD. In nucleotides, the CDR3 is TGTGCCACCAGTGATTTCGGGGCGGGGGTGAACTATGGCTACACCTTC. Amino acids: CATSDFGAGVNYGYTF.

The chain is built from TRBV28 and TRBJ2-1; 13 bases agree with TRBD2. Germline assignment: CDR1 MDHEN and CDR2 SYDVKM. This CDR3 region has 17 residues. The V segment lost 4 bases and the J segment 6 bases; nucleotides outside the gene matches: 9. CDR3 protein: CASSSISTSGGLNEQFF. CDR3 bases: TGTGCCAGCAGTTCAATCTCGACTAGCGGGGGGCTCAATGAGCAGTTCTTC. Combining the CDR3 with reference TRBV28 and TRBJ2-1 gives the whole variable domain DVKVTQSSRYLVKRTGEKVFLECVQDMDHENMFWYRQDPGLGLRLIYFSYDVKMKEKGDIPEGYSVSREKKERFSLILESASTNQTSMYLCASSSISTSGGLNEQFFGPGTRLTVL.

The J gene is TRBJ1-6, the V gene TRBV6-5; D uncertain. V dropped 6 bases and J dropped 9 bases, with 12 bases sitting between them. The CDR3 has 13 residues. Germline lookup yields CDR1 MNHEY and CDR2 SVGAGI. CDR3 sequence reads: CASRLKEGSPLHF. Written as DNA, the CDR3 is TGTGCCAGCAGACTCAAGGAGGGTTCACCCCTCCACTTT.